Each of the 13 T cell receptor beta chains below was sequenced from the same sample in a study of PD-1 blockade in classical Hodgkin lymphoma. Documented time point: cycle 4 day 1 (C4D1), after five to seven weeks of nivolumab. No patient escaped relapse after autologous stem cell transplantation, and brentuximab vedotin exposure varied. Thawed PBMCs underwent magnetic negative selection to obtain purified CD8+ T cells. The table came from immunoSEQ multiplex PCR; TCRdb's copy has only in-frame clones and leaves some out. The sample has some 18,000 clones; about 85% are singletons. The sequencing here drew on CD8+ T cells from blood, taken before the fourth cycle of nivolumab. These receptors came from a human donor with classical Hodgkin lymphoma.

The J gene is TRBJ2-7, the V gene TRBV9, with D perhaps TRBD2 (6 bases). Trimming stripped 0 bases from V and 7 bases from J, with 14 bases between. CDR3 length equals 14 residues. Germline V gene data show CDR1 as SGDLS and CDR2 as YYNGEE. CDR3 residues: CASSVGGELGEQYF. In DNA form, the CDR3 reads TGTGCCAGCAGCGTAGGGGGGGAGTTGGGTGAGCAGTACTTC.

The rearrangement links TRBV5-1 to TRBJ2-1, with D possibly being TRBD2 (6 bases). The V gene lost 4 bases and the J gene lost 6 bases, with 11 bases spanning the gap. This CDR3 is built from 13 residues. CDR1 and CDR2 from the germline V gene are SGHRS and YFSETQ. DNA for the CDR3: TGCGCCAGCAGCGCGGGACTCCGCAATGAGCAGTTCTTC. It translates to CASSAGLRNEQFF. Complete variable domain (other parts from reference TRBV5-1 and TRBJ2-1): KAGVTQTPRYLIKTRGQQVTLSCSPISGHRSVSWYQQTPGQGLQFLFEYFSETQRNKGNFPGRFSGRQFSNSRSEMNVSTLELGDSALYLCASSAGLRNEQFFGPGTRLTVL.

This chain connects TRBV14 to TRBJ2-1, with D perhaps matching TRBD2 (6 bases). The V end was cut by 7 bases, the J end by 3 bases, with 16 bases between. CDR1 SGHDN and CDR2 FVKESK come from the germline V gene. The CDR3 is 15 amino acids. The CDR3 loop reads CASTPPEGLYNEQFF. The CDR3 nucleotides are TGTGCCAGCACCCCCCCGGAGGGCCTCTACAATGAGCAGTTCTTC. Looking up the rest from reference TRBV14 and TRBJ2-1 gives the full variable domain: EAGVTQFPSHSVIEKGQTVTLRCDPISGHDNLYWYRRVMGKEIKFLLHFVKESKQDESGMPNNRFLAERTGGTYSTLKVQPAELEDSGVYFCASTPPEGLYNEQFFGPGTRLTVL.

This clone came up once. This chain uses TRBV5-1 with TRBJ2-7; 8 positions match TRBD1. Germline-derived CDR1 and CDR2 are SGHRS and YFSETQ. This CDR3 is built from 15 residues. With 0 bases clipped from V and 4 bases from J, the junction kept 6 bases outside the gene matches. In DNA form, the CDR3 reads TGCGCCAGCAGCTTGGAAAAGGGGGACAGGTACGAGCAGTACTTC. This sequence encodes CASSLEKGDRYEQYF.

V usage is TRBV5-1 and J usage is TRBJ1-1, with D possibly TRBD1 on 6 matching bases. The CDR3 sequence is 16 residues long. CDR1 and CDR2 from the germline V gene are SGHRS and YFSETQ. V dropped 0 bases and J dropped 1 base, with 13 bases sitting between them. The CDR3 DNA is TGCGCCAGCAGCTTGGGCGACAGGAGCGCGAACACTGAAGCTTTCTTT. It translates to CASSLGDRSANTEAFF.

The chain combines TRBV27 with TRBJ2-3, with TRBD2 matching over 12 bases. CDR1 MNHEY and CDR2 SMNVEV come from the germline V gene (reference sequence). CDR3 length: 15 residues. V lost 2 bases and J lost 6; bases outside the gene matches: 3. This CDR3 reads CASSLLAGGLDTQYF. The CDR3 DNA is TGTGCCAGCAGTTTACTAGCGGGAGGGTTGGATACGCAGTATTTT.

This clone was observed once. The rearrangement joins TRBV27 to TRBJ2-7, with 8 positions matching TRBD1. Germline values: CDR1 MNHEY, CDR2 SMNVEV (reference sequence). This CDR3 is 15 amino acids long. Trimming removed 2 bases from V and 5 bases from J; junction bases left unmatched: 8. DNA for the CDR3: TGTGCCAGCAGTTTAGTGTGGACAGGGTACAACGAGCAGTACTTC. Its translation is CASSLVWTGYNEQYF.

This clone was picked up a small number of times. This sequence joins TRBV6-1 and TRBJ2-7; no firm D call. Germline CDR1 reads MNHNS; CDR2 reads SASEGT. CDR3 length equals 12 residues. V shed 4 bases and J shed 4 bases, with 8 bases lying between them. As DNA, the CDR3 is TGTGCCAGCAGTGGGTTAGAGTACGAGCAGTACTTC. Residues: CASSGLEYEQYF.

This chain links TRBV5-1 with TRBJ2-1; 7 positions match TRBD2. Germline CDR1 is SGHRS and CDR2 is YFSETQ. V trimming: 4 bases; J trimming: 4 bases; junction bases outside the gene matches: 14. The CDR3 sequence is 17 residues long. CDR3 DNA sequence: TGCGCCAGCAGCCGTGGGAGGGGCCCTATCCCTTACAATGAGCAGTTCTTC. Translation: CASSRGRGPIPYNEQFF. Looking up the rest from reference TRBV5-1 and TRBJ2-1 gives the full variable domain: KAGVTQTPRYLIKTRGQQVTLSCSPISGHRSVSWYQQTPGQGLQFLFEYFSETQRNKGNFPGRFSGRQFSNSRSEMNVSTLELGDSALYLCASSRGRGPIPYNEQFFGPGTRLTVL.

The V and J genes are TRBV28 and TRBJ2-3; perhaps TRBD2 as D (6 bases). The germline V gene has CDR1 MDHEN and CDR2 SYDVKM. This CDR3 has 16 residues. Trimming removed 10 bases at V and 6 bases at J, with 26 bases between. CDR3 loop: CAIRKLLGGPGDTQYF. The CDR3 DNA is TGTGCCATCCGAAAGCTCCTCGGAGGGCCCGGTGATACGCAGTATTTT.

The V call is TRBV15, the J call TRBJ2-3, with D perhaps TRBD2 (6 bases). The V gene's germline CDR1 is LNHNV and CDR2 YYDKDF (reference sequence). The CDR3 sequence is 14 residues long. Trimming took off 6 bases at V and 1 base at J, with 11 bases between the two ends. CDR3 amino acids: CATRAREGTDTQYF. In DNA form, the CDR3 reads TGTGCCACCAGAGCCAGGGAGGGCACAGATACGCAGTATTTT. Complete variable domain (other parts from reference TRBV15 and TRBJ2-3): DAMVIQNPRYQVTQFGKPVTLSCSQTLNHNVMYWYQQKSSQAPKLLFHYYDKDFNNEADTPDNFQSRRPNTSFCFLDIRSPGLGDTAMYLCATRAREGTDTQYFGPGTRLTVL.

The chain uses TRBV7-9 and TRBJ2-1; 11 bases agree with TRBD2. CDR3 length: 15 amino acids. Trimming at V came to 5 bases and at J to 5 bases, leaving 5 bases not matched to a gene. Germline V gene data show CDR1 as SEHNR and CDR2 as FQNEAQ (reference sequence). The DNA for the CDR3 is TGTGCCAGCAGCATTAGCGGGAGGGCCGACAATGAGCAGTTCTTC. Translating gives CASSISGRADNEQFF.

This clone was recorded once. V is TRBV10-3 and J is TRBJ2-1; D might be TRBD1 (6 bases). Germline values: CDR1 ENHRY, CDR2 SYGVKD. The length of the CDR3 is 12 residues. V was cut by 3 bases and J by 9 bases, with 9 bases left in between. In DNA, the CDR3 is TGTGCCATCAGTGACAGGGGAGCTGAGCAGTTCTTC. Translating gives CAISDRGAEQFF.